The TCR beta chain described here comes from a study of blood T cell repertoires in COVID-19. The table came from immunoSEQ multiplex PCR; TCRdb's copy has only in-frame clones and leaves some out. This table has over 100,000 clones, roughly 88% appearing once. The ends lost 3 bases at V and 9 bases at J; junction bases unmatched: 8. The germline V gene has CDR1 SEHNR and CDR2 FQNEAQ (reference sequence). This CDR3 contains 15 residues. This TCR was sampled from a man between 45 and 60 years old with acute or convalescent COVID-19. This chain joins TRBV7-9 and TRBJ1-4, with 9 bases identical to TRBD1. The sequenced sample consisted of peripheral blood. Here the CDR3 DNA reads TGTGCCAGCAGCTTGATGGACAGGGGTGAGAAAAAACTGTTTTTT. Translation: CASSLMDRGEKKLFF.